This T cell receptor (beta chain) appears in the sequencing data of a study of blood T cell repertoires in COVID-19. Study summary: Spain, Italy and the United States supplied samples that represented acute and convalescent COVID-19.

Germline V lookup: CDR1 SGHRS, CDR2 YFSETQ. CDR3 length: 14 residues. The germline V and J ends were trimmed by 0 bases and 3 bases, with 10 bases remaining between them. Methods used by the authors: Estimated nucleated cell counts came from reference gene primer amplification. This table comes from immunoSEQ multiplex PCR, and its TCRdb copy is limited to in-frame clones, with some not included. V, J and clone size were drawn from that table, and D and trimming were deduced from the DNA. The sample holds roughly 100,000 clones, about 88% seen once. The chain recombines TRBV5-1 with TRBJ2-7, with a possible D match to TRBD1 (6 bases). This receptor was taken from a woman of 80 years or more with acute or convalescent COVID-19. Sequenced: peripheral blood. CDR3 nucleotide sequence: TGCGCCAGCAGCTTGGCCCAGGGGAACTACGAGCAGTACTTC. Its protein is CASSLAQGNYEQYF.